The T cell receptor (beta chain) described here comes from a study of tumor-infiltrating lymphocytes in primary liver carcinoma. This clonotype has only one observation. One end of the junction fails to match germline, which may point to a read error. Scientists recovered RNA and DNA together from about 21-30 mg of unsorted bulk tissue. Samples were taken from five separate regions of every tumor. Germline loops: CDR1 SEHNR, CDR2 FQNEAQ (reference sequence). The CDR3 extends over 15 amino acids. TCR beta cDNA was prepared out of roughly 520 ng total RNA by means of a constant-region primer. Library construction for TCR beta comprised three nested multiplex PCR rounds performed with slightly modified ARM-PCR. PCR rounds one and two used TRBV1-TRBV30 forward primers with a C-beta reverse primer for about 9 cycles each. TCRdb reprocessed the multiplex PCR reads via MiXCR and lists one record per CDR3 protein. The data contain roughly 70,000 distinct CDR3 sequences, around 64% of them singletons.

The V call is TRBV7-9, the J call TRBJ2-3; 11 bases fit TRBD2. The sequencing input was liver tumor tissue from sampling region 4. Subset given: tumor region T4, right-lateral pole. The receptor was isolated from a man in his forties with primary liver carcinoma and hepatitis B virus infection. The CDR3 here is CTSGTSGPGTYTQYF. The CDR3 DNA reads TGTACCAGCGGGACTAGCGGACCTGGCACATATACGCAGTATTTT. Full variable domain (missing parts from reference TRBV7-9 and TRBJ2-3): DTGVSQNPRHKITKRGQNVTFRCDPISEHNRLYWYRQTLGQGPEFLTYFQNEAQLEKSRLLSDRFSAERPKGSFSTLEIQRTEQGDSAMYLCTSGTSGPGTYTQYFGPGTRLTVL.